These T cell receptor beta chains were read from a single sample in a study of T cells in Graves' hyperthyroidism and ophthalmopathy. MiXCR, run by TCRdb on the multiplex PCR reads, gives a single entry per CDR3 protein. The top ten hold around 7.5% of the sample, which has about 590,000 distinct CDR3 sequences, approximately 14% seen once. The specimen sequenced was blood. Source of these receptors: a woman in her 30s with Graves' hyperthyroidism. CDR3s leave out the opening cysteine and the closing phenylalanine or tryptophan.

v_call cdr3_aa
TRBV7-9 ASSLDGGGRPIYGYT
TRBV28 ACTSGTGGTAF
TRBV10-2 ASSPRLAGREQY
TRBV13 ASSLREGPEQF
TRBV29-1 SVEDQTGLGYEQY
TRBV24-1 ATSEPLAGGVKNTGELF
TRBV7-8 ASSLSGTSGSRNEQY
TRBV20-1 SAGGTANQPQH
TRBV19 ASSLGQGGIRNTEAF
TRBV5-1 ASRSGVGNTEAF
TRBV7-2 ASSQSANEQF
TRBV6-5 ASSYGPGGFYEQY
TRBV20-1 SALSPVDRGDEQF
TRBV25-1 ASSETVAQYEQY
TRBV5-4 ASSLVGGKSEQY
TRBV20-1 SARASIGTYEQY
TRBV5-6 ASSLPFNTQY
TRBV18 ASSPLATVNTDTQY
TRBV7-2 ASKQKREQETQY
TRBV15 ATSSGRNSSYEQY
TRBV11-2 ASSPRRGGYTGELF
TRBV20-1 SANGGQADPYEQY